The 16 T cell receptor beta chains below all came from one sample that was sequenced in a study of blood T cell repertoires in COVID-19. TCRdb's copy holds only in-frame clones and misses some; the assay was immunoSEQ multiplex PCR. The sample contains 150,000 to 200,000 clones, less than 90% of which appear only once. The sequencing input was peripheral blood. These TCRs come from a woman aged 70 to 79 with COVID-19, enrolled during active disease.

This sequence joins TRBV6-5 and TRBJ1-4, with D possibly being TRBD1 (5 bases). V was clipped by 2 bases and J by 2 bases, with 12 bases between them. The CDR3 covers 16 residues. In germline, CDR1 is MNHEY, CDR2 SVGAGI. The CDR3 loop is CASSYRPRATNEKLFF. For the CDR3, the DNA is TGTGCCAGCAGTTACCGCCCCAGGGCTACTAATGAAAAACTGTTTTTT.

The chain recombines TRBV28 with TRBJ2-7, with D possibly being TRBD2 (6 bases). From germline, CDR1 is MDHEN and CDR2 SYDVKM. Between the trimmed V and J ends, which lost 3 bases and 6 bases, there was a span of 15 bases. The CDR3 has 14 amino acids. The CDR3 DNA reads TGTGCCAGCAGTTTTGAGGGGAGGAATGGCGAGCAGTACTTC. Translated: CASSFEGRNGEQYF. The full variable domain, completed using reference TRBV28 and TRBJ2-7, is DVKVTQSSRYLVKRTGEKVFLECVQDMDHENMFWYRQDPGLGLRLIYFSYDVKMKEKGDIPEGYSVSREKKERFSLILESASTNQTSMYLCASSFEGRNGEQYFGPGTRLTVT.

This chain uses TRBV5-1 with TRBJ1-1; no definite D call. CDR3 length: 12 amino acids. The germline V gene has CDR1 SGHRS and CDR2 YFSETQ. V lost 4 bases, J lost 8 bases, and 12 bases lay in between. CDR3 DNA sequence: TGCGCCAGCAGCGGCCCTGGTAAAGAAGCTTTCTTT. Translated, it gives CASSGPGKEAFF.

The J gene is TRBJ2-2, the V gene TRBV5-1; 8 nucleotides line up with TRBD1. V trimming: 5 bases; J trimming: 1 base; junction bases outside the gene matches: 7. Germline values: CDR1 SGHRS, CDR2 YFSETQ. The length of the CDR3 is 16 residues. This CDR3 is CASSFQGTGNTGELFF. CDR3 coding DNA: TGCGCCAGCAGTTTCCAAGGGACAGGGAACACCGGGGAGCTGTTTTTT.

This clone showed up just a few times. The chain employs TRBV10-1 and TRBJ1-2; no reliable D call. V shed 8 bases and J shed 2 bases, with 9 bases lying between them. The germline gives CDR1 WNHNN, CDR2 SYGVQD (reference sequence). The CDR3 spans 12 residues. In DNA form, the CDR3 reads TGCGCCAGCGCTAGAGCCAACTATGGCTACACCTTC. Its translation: CASARANYGYTF.

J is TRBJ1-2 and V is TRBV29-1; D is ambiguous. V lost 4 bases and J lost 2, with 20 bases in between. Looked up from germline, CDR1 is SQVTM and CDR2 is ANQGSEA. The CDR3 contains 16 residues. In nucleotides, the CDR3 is TGCAGCGTTGTTTCGAGCGCAAGTTTTACAAACTATGGCTACACCTTC. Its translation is CSVVSSASFTNYGYTF.

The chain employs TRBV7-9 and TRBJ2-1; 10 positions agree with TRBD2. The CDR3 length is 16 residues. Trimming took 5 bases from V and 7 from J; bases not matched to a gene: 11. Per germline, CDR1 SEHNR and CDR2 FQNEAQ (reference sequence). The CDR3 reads CASSPGRLAGTNEQFF. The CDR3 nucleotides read TGTGCCAGCAGCCCAGGTCGACTAGCGGGTACAAATGAGCAGTTCTTC.

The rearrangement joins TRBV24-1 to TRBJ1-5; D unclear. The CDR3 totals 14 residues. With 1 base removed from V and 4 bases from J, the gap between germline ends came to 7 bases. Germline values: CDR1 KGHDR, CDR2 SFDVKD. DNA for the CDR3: TGTGCCACCAGTGATTTAACAGATAATCAGCCCCAGCATTTT. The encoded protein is CATSDLTDNQPQHF.

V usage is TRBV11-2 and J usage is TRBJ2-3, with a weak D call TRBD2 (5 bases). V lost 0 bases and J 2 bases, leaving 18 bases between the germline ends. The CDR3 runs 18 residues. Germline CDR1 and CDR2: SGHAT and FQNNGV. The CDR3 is CASSLDRASPSFTDTQYF. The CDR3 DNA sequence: TGTGCCAGCAGCTTAGATCGGGCTAGCCCTAGTTTCACAGATACGCAGTATTTT.

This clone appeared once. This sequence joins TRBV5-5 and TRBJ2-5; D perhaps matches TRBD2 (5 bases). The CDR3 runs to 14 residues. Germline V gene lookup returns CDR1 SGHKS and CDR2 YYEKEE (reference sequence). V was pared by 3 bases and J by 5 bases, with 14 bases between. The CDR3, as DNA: TGTGCCAGCAGCTGGAGGAACTCGGAGGAGACCCAGTACTTC. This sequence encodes CASSWRNSEETQYF.

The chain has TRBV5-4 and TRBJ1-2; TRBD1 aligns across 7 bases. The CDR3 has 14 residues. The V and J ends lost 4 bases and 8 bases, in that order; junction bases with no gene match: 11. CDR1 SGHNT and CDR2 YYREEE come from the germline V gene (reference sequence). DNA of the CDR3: TGTGCCAGCAGCCTTGGGACAGCACCTCTCGGCTACACCTTC. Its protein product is CASSLGTAPLGYTF.

The CDR3 protein is CASSQVASGRAGGYF. The CDR3, as DNA: TGCGCCAGCAGCCAAGTGGCTAGCGGGAGGGCCGGCGGATACTTC. This chain uses TRBV4-1 with TRBJ2-5; TRBD2 aligns across 12 bases. The CDR3 is 15 amino acids. Germline V gene data show CDR1 as MGHRA and CDR2 as YSYEKL. V was clipped by 1 base and J by 14 bases; unmatched bases: 11.

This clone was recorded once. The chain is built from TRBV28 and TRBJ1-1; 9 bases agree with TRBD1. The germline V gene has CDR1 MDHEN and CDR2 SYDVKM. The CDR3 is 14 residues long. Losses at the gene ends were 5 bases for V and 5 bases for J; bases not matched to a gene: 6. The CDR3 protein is CASSGTGGWTEAFF. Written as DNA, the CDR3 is TGTGCCAGCAGTGGAACAGGGGGCTGGACTGAAGCTTTCTTT.

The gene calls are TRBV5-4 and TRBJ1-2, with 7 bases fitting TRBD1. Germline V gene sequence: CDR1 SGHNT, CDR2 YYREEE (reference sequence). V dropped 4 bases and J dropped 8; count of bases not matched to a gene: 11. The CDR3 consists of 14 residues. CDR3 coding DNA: TGTGCCAGCAGCCGAGACCCACAGGGGAGCGGCTACACCTTC. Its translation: CASSRDPQGSGYTF.

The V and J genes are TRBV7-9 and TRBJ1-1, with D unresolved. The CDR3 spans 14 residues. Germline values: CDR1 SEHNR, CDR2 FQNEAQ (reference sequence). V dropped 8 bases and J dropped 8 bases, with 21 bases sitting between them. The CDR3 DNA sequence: TGTGCCAGCCGTTCCGTAGTAAGTTCGATCGAAGCTTTCTTT. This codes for CASRSVVSSIEAFF.

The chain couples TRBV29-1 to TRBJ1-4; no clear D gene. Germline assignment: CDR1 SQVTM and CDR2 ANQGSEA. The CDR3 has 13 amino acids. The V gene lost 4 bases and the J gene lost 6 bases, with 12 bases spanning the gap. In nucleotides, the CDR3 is TGCAGCGTTGTCGATCTGGAGGATGAAAAACTGTTTTTT. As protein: CSVVDLEDEKLFF.